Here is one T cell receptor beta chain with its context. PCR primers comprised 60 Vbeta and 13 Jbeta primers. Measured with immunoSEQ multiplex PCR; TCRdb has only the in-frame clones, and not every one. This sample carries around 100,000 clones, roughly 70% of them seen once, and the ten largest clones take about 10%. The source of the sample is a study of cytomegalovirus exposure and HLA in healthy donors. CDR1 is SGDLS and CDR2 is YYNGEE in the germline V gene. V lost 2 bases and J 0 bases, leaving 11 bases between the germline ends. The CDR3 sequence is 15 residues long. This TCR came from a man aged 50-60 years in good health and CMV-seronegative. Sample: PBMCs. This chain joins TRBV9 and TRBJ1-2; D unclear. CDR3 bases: TGTGCCAGCAGCGTTGGGCTAAGATCTAACTATGGCTACACCTTC. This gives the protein CASSVGLRSNYGYTF.